This TCR beta chain was recovered during a study of Graves' ophthalmopathy and Graves' hyperthyroidism. Study conclusions and caveats: Blood also contained most of the expanded thyroid clonotypes above 0.001 frequency.

Where ophthalmopathy was absent within 18 months of follow-up, hyperthyroidism was stable. Ages of hyperthyroidism patients ran from 18 to 65, and their diagnoses were new, under 2 months' duration. RNA transcripts were the source from which TCR beta CDR3 regions were amplified. A first-round RT-PCR used HTBI primers, followed by a second-round multiplex PCR. MiXCR was run by TCRdb on the multiplex PCR reads, yielding one entry per CDR3 protein. The table lists 300,000 to 450,000 distinct CDR3 sequences, about a sixth of them singletons, with roughly 2.6% in the top ten. This clonotype appeared many times. Its antigen is unidentified. V gave up 3 bases and J gave up 0 bases; unmatched junction bases: 3. The CDR3 spans 16 residues. Germline CDR1 is LNHNV and CDR2 is YYDKDF (reference sequence).

Sequenced input: peripheral blood. The genes are TRBV15 and TRBJ1-5, with 9 bases identical to TRBD1. This receptor was taken from an adult woman with stable Graves' hyperthyroidism. CDR3 sequence (DNA): TGTGCCACCAGCAGGGACAGGGGTTATAGCAATCAGCCCCAGCATTTT. This gives the protein CATSRDRGYSNQPQHF.